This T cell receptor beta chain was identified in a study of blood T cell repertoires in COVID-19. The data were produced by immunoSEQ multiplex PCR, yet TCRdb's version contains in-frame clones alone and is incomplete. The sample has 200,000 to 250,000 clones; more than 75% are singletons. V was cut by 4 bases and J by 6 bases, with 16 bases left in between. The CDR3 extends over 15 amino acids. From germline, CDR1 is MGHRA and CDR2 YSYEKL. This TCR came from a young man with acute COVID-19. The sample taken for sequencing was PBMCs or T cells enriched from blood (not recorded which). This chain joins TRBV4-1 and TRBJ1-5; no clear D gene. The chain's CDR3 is CASSPAGQASQPQHF. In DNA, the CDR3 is TGCGCCAGCAGCCCCGCAGGCCAGGCCAGTCAGCCCCAGCATTTT.